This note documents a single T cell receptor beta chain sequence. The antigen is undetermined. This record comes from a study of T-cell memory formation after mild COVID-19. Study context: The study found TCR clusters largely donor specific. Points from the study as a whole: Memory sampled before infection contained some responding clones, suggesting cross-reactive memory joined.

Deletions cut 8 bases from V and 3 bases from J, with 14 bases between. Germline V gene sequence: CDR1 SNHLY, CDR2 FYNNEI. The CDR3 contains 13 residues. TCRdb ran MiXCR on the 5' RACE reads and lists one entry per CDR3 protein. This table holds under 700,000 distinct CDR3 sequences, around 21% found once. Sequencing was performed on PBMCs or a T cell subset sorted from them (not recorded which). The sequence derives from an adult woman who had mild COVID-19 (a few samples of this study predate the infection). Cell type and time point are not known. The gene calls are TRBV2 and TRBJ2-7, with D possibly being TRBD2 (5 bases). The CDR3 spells CASGVGRDYEQYV. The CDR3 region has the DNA TGTGCCAGCGGAGTAGGCCGGGACTACGAGCAGTACGTC.